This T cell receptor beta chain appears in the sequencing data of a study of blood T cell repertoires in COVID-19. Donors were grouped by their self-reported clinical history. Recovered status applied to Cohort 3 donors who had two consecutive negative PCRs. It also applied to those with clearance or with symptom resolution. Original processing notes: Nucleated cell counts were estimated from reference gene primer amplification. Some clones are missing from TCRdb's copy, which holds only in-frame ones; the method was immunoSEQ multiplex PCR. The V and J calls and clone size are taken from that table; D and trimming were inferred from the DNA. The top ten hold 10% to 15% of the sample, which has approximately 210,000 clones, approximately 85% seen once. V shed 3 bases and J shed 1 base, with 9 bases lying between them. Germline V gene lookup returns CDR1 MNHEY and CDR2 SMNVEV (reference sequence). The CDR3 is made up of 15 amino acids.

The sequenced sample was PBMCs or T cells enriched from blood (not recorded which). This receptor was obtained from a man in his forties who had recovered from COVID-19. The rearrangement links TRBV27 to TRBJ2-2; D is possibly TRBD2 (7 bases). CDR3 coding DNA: TGTGCCAGCAGTTTGCGGGGGCTGAACACCGGGGAGCTGTTTTTT. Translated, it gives CASSLRGLNTGELFF.